The clone carrying this TCR beta chain has at least ten counts. Its matching antigen is unknown. The CDR3 spans 17 residues. V lost 4 bases and J lost 0, with 19 bases in between. Germline V gene lookup returns CDR1 MNHEY and CDR2 SVGEGT. This sample was taken from a study of T-cell reconstitution after alpha-beta-depleted transplantation in children. Study observations and caveats: At one year after transplant, newly produced T cells mostly accounted for T-cell counts and diversity. By about two months after transplant, alpha-beta T cells reportedly arose from several hundred graft clones that had expanded. Some patients owed their high day-60 TCRbeta diversity to surviving recipient T cells and thymic progenitors.

TCRbeta library preparation incorporated unique molecular identifiers. TCRdb reanalysed the PCR reads using MiXCR and keeps one entry per CDR3 protein. The sample has approximately 650,000 distinct CDR3 sequences; around 13% are singletons. This TCR came from a girl aged 2-10 years with congenital amegakaryocytic thrombocytopenia, due to receive a stem cell transplant. V usage is TRBV6-2 or TRBV6-3 and J usage is TRBJ2-7; D perhaps matches TRBD1 (6 bases). Here the sequenced sample was PBMCs, taken before TCRalphabeta/CD19-depleted stem cell transplant. Here the CDR3 reads CASSFHPTGFFSYEQYF. The CDR3 DNA follows: TGTGCCAGCAGTTTTCACCCGACAGGCTTCTTCTCCTACGAGCAGTACTTC.